This T cell receptor beta chain was sequenced for a study of neurological immune-mediated disorders (dated 2019 in TCRdb). With respect to the entire study: Peripheral blood TCR-beta repertoires from HTLV-I-associated myelopathy (HAM/TSP) patients, multiple sclerosis patients and healthy controls were compared by UMI-based sequencing. The 106 TCR-beta libraries included longitudinal samples, technical triplicates and paired sorted CD4+ and CD8+ T-cell subsets alongside PBMC samples. Of the 68 subjects in the cohort, about 14 were HAM/TSP patients, about 35 were multiple sclerosis patients, and approximately 20 were healthy controls. Beyond this particular receptor, the publication reports: TCR clonal expansion was highest in HAM/TSP patients and lowest in MS patients, with MS patients falling below even healthy controls. Across subjects, expanded clones never shared an identical CDR3 amino acid sequence, which suggests that the TCR-beta repertoires in every group were private.

cDNA synthesis used template-switch 5'RACE with a primer carrying a 10-nucleotide random unique molecular identifier tagging each TCR transcript. Over 170 million TCR-beta sequences, covering 15-18 subjects, were produced in each sequencing run. The RNeasy kit was used for extraction of total RNA. TCR-beta VDJ regions were amplified with primers for the TCR constant region and the 5'RACE anchor, using the KAPA Real-time Library Amplification kit. A first PCR added sample indexes and Illumina adaptors, after which a second PCR increased the library yield. The roughly 650 bp TCR product was size-selected on a 2% E-gel SizeSelection system after Ampure bead purification. Before pooling, library quality was assessed on a Bioanalyzer, concentration was determined with Qubit, and library quantification was performed with the Kapa Library Quantification kit. Libraries were sequenced paired-end 2 x 150 bp on an Illumina HiSeq 2500. To increase sequence diversity, roughly 24-31% phiX was spiked into each library pool. The published analysis was carried out like this. The quality-filtered reads were processed with the UMI-based MiGEC pipeline, whose error correction step removed more than 80% of the raw TCR sequences. VDJ genes were aligned to IMGT germline references, and each clonotype was defined by a unique CDR3 amino acid sequence together with V-J genes. VDJtools evaluated clonal expansion, Shannon diversity and CDR3 relatedness (CalcPairwiseDistances, ClusterSamples); CLCbio workbench built phylogenetic trees. Using coefficient-of-variation modelling across technical triplicates, the study counted a clone as expanded if it had at least 8 unique UMIs. The raw public reads went through TCRdb reprocessing: fastp at Q25, MiXCR clone calling, in-frame beta chains kept. Every distinct CDR3 protein forms one entry, paired with its most common genes and DNA. None of the V and J calls come from the authors' own analysis; TCRdb made them. In all, the sample holds some 37,000 distinct CDR3 sequences, and less than 15% of those were seen once. 25% to 30% of the sample comes from the top ten.

This clonotype was recorded many times. Its binding antigen is unknown. The record has no base qualities; no much larger clone is one base away. V lost 5 bases and J lost 6 bases; the stretch between them is 16 bases long. The CDR3 has 14 amino acids, counting the end cysteine and phenylalanine. Kept here is only the CDR3 DNA, which spans 42 bases and is read in frame from base 1. According to the germline V gene, CDR1 reads SGHVS and CDR2 reads FNYEAQ. For the unsorted PBMC libraries, 2 million PBMCs were stored in RNAlater at -80 degrees C until RNA extraction and were used to generate the libraries. Peripheral blood underwent Ficoll-Hypaque density gradient centrifugation to isolate PBMCs, which were then cryopreserved in liquid nitrogen.

The receptor's source is a woman between 50 and 59 years old with HTLV-1-associated myelopathy (HAM/TSP). The receptor chain draws on TRBV7-6 and TRBJ1-2, with no reliable assignment of the D segment. The sequencing input was PBMCs. The nucleotide sequence reads TGTGCCAGCAGCCCACTCGACGATAAAGATGGCTACACCTTC. This yields the protein CASSPLDDKDGYTF.